This T cell receptor (beta chain) came from a study of blood T cell repertoires in COVID-19. In the study overall: The analysed material was cDNA or gDNA that came from T cells, B-cell-depleted T cells, or PBMCs.

There are 17 residues in the CDR3. The germline V and J ends were trimmed by 3 bases and 0 bases, with 15 bases remaining between them. Germline lookup yields CDR1 LNHDA and CDR2 SQIVND (reference sequence). TCRdb's table, derived via immunoSEQ multiplex PCR, lists solely in-frame clones and lacks some. The sample has 240,000 or so clones; roughly 80% are singletons. Material: peripheral blood. The rearrangement uses TRBV19 and TRBJ1-3; a weak D match, TRBD1 (5 bases). The receptor's source is a woman between 18 and 30 years old with acute or convalescent COVID-19. The CDR3 DNA reads TGTGCCAGTAGTATCGCGCTCGACAGCTCCTCTGGAAACACCATATATTTT. Protein: CASSIALDSSSGNTIYF.